Below are 5 T cell receptor beta chains sequenced from a single sample in a study. Each CDR3 protein is one row after TCRdb ran MiXCR on the RT-PCR reads. This table holds fewer than 800,000 distinct CDR3 sequences, 14% found once. Sequences were obtained from memory CD4+ T cells from blood. Receptor source: a female donor in good health, serving as a healthy control.

This clonotype was detected a few times. The chain joins TRBV7-2 to TRBJ2-3, with D unresolved. Trimming shortened V by 6 bases and J by 2 bases, and 9 bases separated the two germline ends. The CDR3 is 13 residues long. CDR1 is SGHTA and CDR2 is FQGNSA in the germline V gene. This CDR3 is CASSSFNTDTQYF. DNA of the CDR3: TGTGCCAGCAGTTCCTTTAACACAGATACGCAGTATTTT.

The chain has TRBV18 and TRBJ2-7, with D possibly being TRBD2 (6 bases). This CDR3 has 14 residues. Germline V gene data show CDR1 as KGHSH and CDR2 as LQKENI. With 3 bases removed from V and 2 bases from J, the gap between germline ends came to 11 bases. The CDR3 reads CASSPSGQPYEQYF. Here the CDR3 DNA reads TGTGCCAGCTCACCTAGCGGCCAACCCTACGAGCAGTACTTC.

The rearrangement uses TRBV7-2 and TRBJ2-7; D ambiguous. Germline lookup yields CDR1 SGHTA and CDR2 FQGNSA. V lost 3 bases to trimming and J lost 7 bases, with 16 bases between them. The CDR3 loop spans 14 amino acids. Here the CDR3 reads CASSFDPPSREQYF. Written as DNA, the CDR3 is TGTGCCAGCAGCTTCGACCCACCGTCGAGGGAGCAGTACTTC.

The chain employs TRBV7-2 and TRBJ2-1, with D unresolved. Germline V CDR1 and CDR2: SGHTA, FQGNSA. Trimming took 4 bases from V and 9 from J, leaving 7 bases between them. The CDR3 loop spans 11 amino acids. CDR3 DNA: TGTGCCAGCAGCTCCGACGTTGAGCAGTTCTTC. It yields the protein CASSSDVEQFF.

This rearrangement joins TRBV7-3 to TRBJ2-3; 8 bases align to TRBD2. Germline V gene sequence: CDR1 SGHTA, CDR2 FQGTGA. This CDR3 contains 18 residues. Trimming cost V 0 bases and J 2 bases; bases outside gene matches: 10. CDR3 bases: TGTGCCAGCAGCTTAACATATACTAGCGGCTTACTCACAGATACGCAGTATTTT. Encoded protein: CASSLTYTSGLLTDTQYF.